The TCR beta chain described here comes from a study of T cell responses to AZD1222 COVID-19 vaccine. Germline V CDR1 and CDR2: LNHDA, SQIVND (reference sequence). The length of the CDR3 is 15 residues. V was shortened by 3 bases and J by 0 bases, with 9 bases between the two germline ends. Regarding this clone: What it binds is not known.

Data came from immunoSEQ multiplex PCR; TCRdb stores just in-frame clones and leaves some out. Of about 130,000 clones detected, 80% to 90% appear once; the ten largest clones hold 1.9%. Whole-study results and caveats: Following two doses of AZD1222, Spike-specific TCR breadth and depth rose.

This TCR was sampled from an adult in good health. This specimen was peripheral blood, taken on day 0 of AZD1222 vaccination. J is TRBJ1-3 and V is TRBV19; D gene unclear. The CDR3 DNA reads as TGTGCCAGTAGTATTGGACTGTTCTCTGGAAACACCATATATTTT. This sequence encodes CASSIGLFSGNTIYF.